Described below is a single T cell receptor beta chain sequence and its context. Antigen specificity is unknown. These data belong to a study of Ad26.COV2.S vaccination and SARS-CoV-2 variants. Study-wide context: The authors gave Ad26.COV2.S intramuscularly, either once or twice 56 days apart.

The V and J ends lost 5 bases and 5 bases, in that order; junction bases with no gene match: 14. The CDR3 is 16 amino acids. CDR1 is MGHDK, CDR2 SYGVNS, per germline. Treatment: around 19 received Ad26.COV2.S at low or high dose, single or two shots; a few received placebo; per-sample allocation not given. Specimens were obtained on day 63 following the first vaccine or placebo injection. An Ad26 vector carrying the Wuhan-strain SARS-CoV-2 spike served as the vaccine. Study-wide results and limits: The study found similar non-spike TCR breadth in vaccine and placebo recipients.

Libraries were prepared by immunoSEQ multiplex PCR; TCRdb keeps only in-frame clonotypes and omits some of them. The profile shows approximately 480,000 clones, roughly nine tenths of them singletons. The specimen was peripheral blood, collected in a trial of Ad26.COV2.S vaccine versus placebo. The rearrangement links TRBV25-1 to TRBJ2-5; 7 nucleotides match TRBD1. This TCR derives from a person between 18 and 59 years old who received the Ad26.COV2.S COVID-19 vaccine or a placebo. The CDR3 loop reads CASSPTGTEGWETQYF. The CDR3 DNA follows: TGTGCCAGCAGTCCGACTGGGACAGAGGGGTGGGAGACCCAGTACTTC.